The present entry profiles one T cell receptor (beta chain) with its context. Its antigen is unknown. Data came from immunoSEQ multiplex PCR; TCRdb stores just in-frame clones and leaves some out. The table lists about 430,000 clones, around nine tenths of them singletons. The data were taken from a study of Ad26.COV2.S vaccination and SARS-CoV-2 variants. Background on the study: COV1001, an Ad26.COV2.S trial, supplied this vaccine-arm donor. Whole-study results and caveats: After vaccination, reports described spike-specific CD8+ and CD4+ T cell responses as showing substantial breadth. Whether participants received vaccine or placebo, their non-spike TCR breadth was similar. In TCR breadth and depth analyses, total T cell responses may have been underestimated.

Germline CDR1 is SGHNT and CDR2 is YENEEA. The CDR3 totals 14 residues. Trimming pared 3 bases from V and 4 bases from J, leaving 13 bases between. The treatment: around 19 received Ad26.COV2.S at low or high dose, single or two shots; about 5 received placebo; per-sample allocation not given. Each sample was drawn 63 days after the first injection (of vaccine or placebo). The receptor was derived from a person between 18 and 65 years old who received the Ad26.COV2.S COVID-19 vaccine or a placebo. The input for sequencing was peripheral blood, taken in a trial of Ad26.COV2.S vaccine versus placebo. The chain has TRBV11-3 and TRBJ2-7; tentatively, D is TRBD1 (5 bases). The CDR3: CASSFRSTGYEQYF. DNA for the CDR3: TGTGCCAGCAGCTTCCGATCCACAGGTTACGAGCAGTACTTC. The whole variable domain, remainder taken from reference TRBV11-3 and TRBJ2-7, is EAGVVQSPRYKIIEKKQPVAFWCNPISGHNTLYWYLQNLGQGPELLIRYENEEAVDDSQLPKDRFSAERLKGVDSTLKIQPAELGDSAVYLCASSFRSTGYEQYFGPGTRLTVT.